The 10 T cell receptor beta chains listed next were all sequenced from one sample in a study of beta chain features in type 1 diabetes (dated by TCRdb to 2017 to 2018). The investigation overall reported the following: Type 1 diabetes patients showed a moderate but significant shortening of TCRB CDR3 length in all four CD4+ subsets.

Their specific antigens are unknown. Library preparation used the immunoSEQ multiplex PCR assay. The entire amount of isolated RNA was reverse transcribed using the High Capacity cDNA Reverse Transcription Kit, so the sequenced TCRB transcripts were expressed ones. In its TCRdb copy, this immuneACCESS table keeps in-frame sequences only and misses some clones. Where compared with another copy, unresolved V genes explain less than half of these, and the others have no known cause. The sample yields about 660,000 clones; about 14% were counted once. Less than 0.04% of the sample rests with the top ten. Sequencing was done on a sample of naive CD4+ T cells from blood. This specimen's cell subset or site label, per the study, means: true naive CD4+ T cells. The origin of the receptors is a man in his late teens or twenties with type 1 diabetes.

V and J are TRBV5-1 and TRBJ2-3; tentatively, D is TRBD1 (6 bases). Germline V gives CDR1 SGHRS, CDR2 YFSETQ. V was pared by 3 bases and J by 4 bases, with 18 bases between. The CDR3 is made up of 16 amino acids. The CDR3 here is CASSWTGTSDPDTQYF. CDR3 bases: TGCGCCAGCAGCTGGACCGGGACATCGGACCCAGATACGCAGTATTTT.

In its sample, this clone was seen a few times. V gene TRBV15 combines with J gene TRBJ1-5; D remains unclear. CDR1 LNHNV and CDR2 YYDKDF come from the germline V gene (reference sequence). Trimming took off 0 bases at V and 0 bases at J, with 18 bases between the two ends. The CDR3 covers 19 residues. CDR3 sequence reads: CATSRDERQARYSNQPQHF. CDR3 DNA: TGTGCCACCAGCAGAGATGAGAGGCAGGCGAGGTATAGCAATCAGCCCCAGCATTTT.

This clone came up a few times. The chain has TRBV5-1 and TRBJ2-7; D call uncertain. The CDR3 is 16 residues long. Looked up from germline, CDR1 is SGHRS and CDR2 is YFSETQ. The V end lost 4 bases, the J end lost 5 bases, and 22 bases lay between the germline ends. The CDR3: CASSLMSPDLGDEQYF. CDR3 nucleotides: TGCGCCAGCAGCCTAATGTCCCCGGACCTGGGCGACGAGCAGTACTTC.

The CDR3 DNA reads TGTGCCAGCTCACCCGGACAGGGTCGTCCAGAGACCCAGTACTTC. Its translation: CASSPGQGRPETQYF. J is TRBJ2-5 and V is TRBV18; 8 bases are shared with TRBD1. After removal of 3 bases from V and 4 bases from J, the junction contained 7 bases not matched to a gene. CDR1 and CDR2 (germline): KGHSH, LQKENI. This CDR3 is 15 amino acids long.

A few counts support this clone. The rearrangement uses TRBV15 and TRBJ2-4, with D tentatively TRBD1 (6 bases). The germline gives CDR1 LNHNV, CDR2 YYDKDF (reference sequence). The CDR3 sequence is 15 residues long. Trimming pared 5 bases from V and 2 bases from J, leaving 13 bases between. CDR3 in DNA: TGTGCCACCAGCCCAGGGGCAAAAACCAAAAACATTCAGTACTTC. Residues: CATSPGAKTKNIQYF.

This clone was detected a few times. J is TRBJ2-2 and V is TRBV5-1, with TRBD1 matching 8 bases. This CDR3 region has 16 residues. The V segment lost 0 bases and the J segment 6 bases; nucleotides outside the gene matches: 7. CDR1 is SGHRS, CDR2 YFSETQ, per germline. CDR3 sequence (DNA): TGCGCCAGCAGCTTGGCACCGGGACAGGTCGCCGGGGAGCTGTTTTTT. Amino acid sequence: CASSLAPGQVAGELFF.

This clone has more than one count but fewer than ten. J is TRBJ2-1 and V is TRBV7-6; 11 bases match TRBD2. The CDR3 spans 18 residues. J was trimmed by 0 bases and V by 1 base; bases with no gene match: 5. Germline assignment: CDR1 SGHVS and CDR2 FNYEAQ. The CDR3 is CASSLVGTSGSSYNEQFF. For the CDR3, the DNA is TGTGCCAGCAGCTTAGTCGGGACTAGCGGCAGCTCCTACAATGAGCAGTTCTTC. The complete variable domain, with remaining parts taken from reference TRBV7-6 and TRBJ2-1, reads GAGVSQSPRYKVTKRGQDVALRCDPISGHVSLYWYRQALGQGPEFLTYFNYEAQQDKSGLPNDRFSAERPEGSISTLTIQRTEQRDSAMYRCASSLVGTSGSSYNEQFFGPGTRLTVL.

In its sample, this clone was seen a few times. The chain couples TRBV11-2 to TRBJ2-3; D may be TRBD1 (7 bases). The CDR3 is made up of 18 amino acids. V lost 1 base and J 2 bases, leaving 19 bases between the germline ends. The germline V gene has CDR1 SGHAT and CDR2 FQNNGV. The CDR3 sequence: CASSLGRTGGTHTDTQYF. CDR3 nucleotide sequence: TGTGCCAGCAGCTTAGGCCGGACAGGAGGGACCCACACAGATACGCAGTATTTT.

The chain has TRBV5-1 and TRBJ2-2, with 8 bases fitting TRBD2. J was trimmed by 6 bases and V by 8 bases; bases with no gene match: 12. The CDR3 extends over 15 amino acids. CDR1 and CDR2 (germline): SGHRS, YFSETQ. CDR3 sequence: CASAGGPPMAGELFF. The DNA of the CDR3 is TGCGCCAGTGCGGGGGGCCCTCCGATGGCCGGGGAGCTGTTTTTT.

The V and J genes are TRBV7-3 and TRBJ2-1; D may be TRBD1 (6 bases). The V end lost 2 bases, the J end lost 0 bases, and 11 bases lay between the germline ends. The CDR3 has 16 residues. CDR1 and CDR2 from the germline V gene are SGHTA and FQGTGA. CDR3 sequence: CASSLGQGFSYNEQFF. For the CDR3, the DNA is TGTGCCAGCAGCTTAGGGCAGGGGTTCTCCTACAATGAGCAGTTCTTC.